Listed below are T cell receptor beta chains from one sample, sequenced in a study of blood T cell repertoires in COVID-19. Libraries were prepared by immunoSEQ multiplex PCR; TCRdb keeps only in-frame clonotypes and omits some of them. The data show fewer than 250,000 clones, approximately 90% seen once. The sequenced sample was PBMCs or T cells enriched from blood (not recorded which). The receptors were gathered from a woman in her twenties or thirties with acute COVID-19. Both conserved end residues are part of each CDR3. D genes are given only for firm matches. Part of the rows lack a size; the others show once, few, many or a class for expanded clones.

NA	TRBD1	TRBV9	TRBJ2-3	CASQGDGADTQYF	TGTGCCAGCCAGGGGGACGGGGCAGATACGCAGTATTTT
once	NA	TRBV7-2	TRBJ2-5	CASSLDADQETQYF	TGTGCCAGCAGCTTAGATGCGGACCAAGAGACCCAGTACTTC
once	NA	TRBV12-5	TRBJ1-5	CAAGGHNQPQHF	TGTGCTGCGGGTGGGCACAATCAGCCCCAGCATTTT
NA	NA	TRBV5-6	TRBJ2-2	CASSMDPLRAGELFF	TGTGCCAGCAGCATGGATCCCCTGCGGGCCGGGGAGCTGTTTTTT
NA	TRBD2	TRBV5-4	TRBJ2-2	CASSLIPSGGTGELFF	TGTGCCAGCAGCTTGATTCCCAGCGGGGGGACCGGGGAGCTGTTTTTT
NA	TRBD1	TRBV19	TRBJ1-1	CASSSDRLNTEAFF	TGTGCCAGTAGTTCGGACAGGTTGAACACTGAAGCTTTCTTT
NA	TRBD1	TRBV13	TRBJ1-1	CASSKGQGWTEAFF	TGTGCCAGCAGCAAAGGACAGGGTTGGACTGAAGCTTTCTTT
NA	TRBD2	TRBV5-4	TRBJ2-7	CASSLDTRGGQYEQYF	TGTGCCAGCAGCTTGGATACGCGGGGGGGCCAGTACGAGCAGTACTTC
NA	TRBD1	TRBV5-4	TRBJ1-2	CASSSPDRGSYGYTF	TGTGCCAGCAGCTCCCCGGACAGGGGGTCCTATGGCTACACCTTC
NA	NA	TRBV10-2	TRBJ2-5	CASSEYGGDQETQYF	TGCGCCAGCAGTGAGTACGGCGGGGACCAAGAGACCCAGTACTTC
NA	NA	TRBV4-1	TRBJ1-3	CASSSYQAGGSGNTIYF	TGCGCCAGCAGCTCATACCAGGCGGGGGGCTCTGGAAACACCATATATTTT
NA	NA	TRBV5-1	TRBJ1-1	CASSLMGMRQGAFF	TGCGCCAGCAGCTTGATGGGTATGAGGCAGGGGGCTTTCTTT
NA	NA	TRBV5-8	TRBJ1-1	CASSWGGITEAFF	TGTGCCAGCAGCTGGGGGGGGATCACTGAAGCTTTCTTT
NA	NA	TRBV30	TRBJ1-2	CAWSVGTGIDGYTF	TGTGCCTGGAGTGTAGGCACAGGGATCGACGGCTACACCTTC
NA	NA	TRBV12-3/TRBV12-4	TRBJ1-1	CASSFAGLEAFF	TGTGCCAGCAGTTTCGCAGGGCTTGAAGCTTTCTTT
NA	NA	TRBV3-1/TRBV3-2	TRBJ1-1	CASSPWEGGENTEAFF	TGTGCCAGCAGCCCCTGGGAGGGCGGGGAGAACACTGAAGCTTTCTTT
NA	TRBD1	TRBV4-3	TRBJ1-1	CASSQSTGGNTEAFF	TGCGCCAGCAGCCAGTCCACAGGGGGGAACACTGAAGCTTTCTTT
NA	TRBD2	TRBV5-1	TRBJ2-3	CASSLSSGGDGTQYF	TGCGCCAGCAGCTTATCAAGCGGGGGGGACGGTACGCAGTATTTT